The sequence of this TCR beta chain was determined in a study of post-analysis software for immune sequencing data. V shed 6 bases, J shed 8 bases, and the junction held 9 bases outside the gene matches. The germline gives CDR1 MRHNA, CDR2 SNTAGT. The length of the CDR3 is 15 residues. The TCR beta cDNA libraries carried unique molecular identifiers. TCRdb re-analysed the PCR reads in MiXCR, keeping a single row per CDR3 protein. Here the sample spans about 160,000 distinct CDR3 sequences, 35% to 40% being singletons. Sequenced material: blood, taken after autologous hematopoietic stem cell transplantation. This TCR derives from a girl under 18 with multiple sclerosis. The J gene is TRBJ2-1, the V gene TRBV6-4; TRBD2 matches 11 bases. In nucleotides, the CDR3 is TGTGCCAGCAGAGCCGAACTAGCGGGAGAGGATGAGCAGTTCTTC. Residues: CASRAELAGEDEQFF.